These 25 T cell receptor beta chains were sequenced from one sample in a study of blood T cell repertoires in COVID-19. The repertoire was sequenced with immunoSEQ multiplex PCR; TCRdb's copy has only in-frame clones and lacks some. The sample includes about 210,000 clones, more than 70% of them seen just once. The sample comprised PBMCs or T cells enriched from blood (not recorded which). The receptors derive from a woman between 40 and 50 years old with acute COVID-19.

V is TRBV7-2 and J is TRBJ2-7, with 11 positions matching TRBD1. J was trimmed by 6 bases and V by 1 base; bases with no gene match: 5. The CDR3 runs to 15 residues. CDR1 and CDR2 (germline): SGHTA, FQGNSA. In nucleotides, the CDR3 is TGTGCCAGCAGCTTAGGTAGGGACAGGGGGGCCGAGCAGTACTTC. Encoded protein: CASSLGRDRGAEQYF. The full variable domain, rest sourced from reference TRBV7-2 and TRBJ2-7, is GAGVSQSPSNKVTEKGKDVELRCDPISGHTALYWYRQSLGQGLEFLIYFQGNSAPDKSGLPSDRFSAERTGGSVSTLTIQRTQQEDSAVYLCASSLGRDRGAEQYFGPGTRLTVT.

The J gene is TRBJ1-3, the V gene TRBV5-6, with a tentative D call TRBD1 (5 bases). Germline V gene sequence: CDR1 SGHDT, CDR2 YYEEEE. Trimming removed 6 bases at V and 7 bases at J, with 14 bases between. The length of the CDR3 is 13 residues. The CDR3, as DNA: TGTGCCAGCACTAATCAGGGTTCGAACACCATATATTTT. This encodes CASTNQGSNTIYF.

The chain has TRBV6-2 or TRBV6-3 and TRBJ2-7, with TRBD2 identical over 11 bases. The CDR3 totals 16 residues. Germline CDR1 and CDR2: MNHEY and SVGEGT. V shed 5 bases, J shed 4 bases, and the junction held 10 bases outside the gene matches. The CDR3 bases are TGTGCCAGCAGTCTCGTAGCGGGAGGGCCGGGTTACGAGCAGTACGTC. Residues: CASSLVAGGPGYEQYV.

V and J are TRBV6-5 and TRBJ2-5; TRBD1 agrees at 8 bases. The germline V gene has CDR1 MNHEY and CDR2 SVGAGI. The CDR3 runs 15 residues. The J segment lost 4 bases and the V segment lost 5 bases, leaving 9 bases of the junction unmatched. The CDR3: CASSPLTGVGETQYF. The CDR3, as DNA: TGTGCCAGCAGTCCGTTGACAGGGGTGGGAGAGACCCAGTACTTC.

V usage is TRBV12-3 or TRBV12-4 and J usage is TRBJ1-2; TRBD1 aligns across 7 bases. V shed 8 bases, J shed 2 bases, and the junction held 5 bases outside the gene matches. The CDR3 loop spans 13 amino acids. CDR3: CASHPTGNYGYTF. DNA for the CDR3: TGTGCCAGCCACCCGACAGGGAACTATGGCTACACCTTC.

The chain employs TRBV3-1 (or the pseudogene TRBV3-2) and TRBJ1-1, with TRBD1 matching over 8 bases. The ends lost 3 bases at V and 3 bases at J; junction bases unmatched: 3. This CDR3 has 14 amino acids. CDR1 LGHDT and CDR2 YNNKEL come from the germline V gene (reference sequence). CDR3 residues: CASSQRTGYTEAFF. CDR3 nucleotide sequence: TGTGCCAGCAGCCAGCGGACAGGGTACACTGAAGCTTTCTTT.

The V and J genes are TRBV5-4 and TRBJ2-2, with D possibly matching TRBD1 (6 bases). The CDR3 spans 15 residues. Trimming stripped 1 base from V and 5 bases from J, with 12 bases between. Per the germline V gene, CDR1 is SGHNT and CDR2 is YYREEE (reference sequence). The CDR3 region is CASSLQFRGTGELFF. The CDR3 nucleotides read TGTGCCAGCAGCTTGCAGTTCAGGGGTACCGGGGAGCTGTTTTTT.

Remarks on this clone: The junction and the germline gene differ at one end; a read error may be behind it. The CDR3 coding sequence is TGTGCCAGCAGTTTGGACAGGGAGGCTTTCTTT. It specifies CASSLDREAFF. J is TRBJ1-1 and V is TRBV5-6; 8 positions agree with TRBD1. Germline V gene lookup returns CDR1 SGHDT and CDR2 YYEEEE. The CDR3 contains 11 residues.

The chain carries TRBV7-2 and TRBJ2-7; D gene uncertain. The germline V gene encodes CDR1 SGHTA and CDR2 FQGNSA. The CDR3 sequence is 16 residues long. V was pared by 2 bases and J by 4 bases, with 18 bases between. CDR3: CASSLSARFPPYEQYF. CDR3 DNA: TGTGCCAGCAGCTTATCGGCTAGATTCCCTCCTTACGAGCAGTACTTC.

The CDR3 bases are TGTGCCAGCAGTGTCAGCGGGGGGTTCTACGAGCAGTACTTC. Protein sequence: CASSVSGGFYEQYF. This rearrangement joins TRBV2 to TRBJ2-7; 9 positions match TRBD2. CDR1 is SNHLY and CDR2 is FYNNEI in the germline V gene. The V segment lost 4 bases and the J segment 3 bases; nucleotides outside the gene matches: 4. The CDR3 loop spans 14 amino acids.

The table lists this clone with a few counts. The V and J genes are TRBV6-6 and TRBJ1-4; weak D call: TRBD1 (5 bases). The CDR3 spans 13 residues. Germline lookup yields CDR1 MNHNY and CDR2 SVGAGI (reference sequence). V lost 7 bases to trimming and J lost 3 bases, with 9 bases between them. The CDR3 DNA is TGTGCCAGCACAGGGTTGGCTAATGAAAAACTGTTTTTT. Amino acid sequence: CASTGLANEKLFF.

The V and J genes are TRBV7-2 and TRBJ2-5, with unresolved D. This CDR3 has 13 amino acids. Germline loops: CDR1 SGHTA, CDR2 FQGNSA. Trimming shortened V by 2 bases and J by 2 bases, and 6 bases separated the two germline ends. CDR3 sequence (DNA): TGTGCCAGCAGCTTACAGCGTCAAGAGACCCAGTACTTC. Its protein is CASSLQRQETQYF.

The table lists this clone with a count of one. V gene TRBV4-1 combines with J gene TRBJ1-5; no firm D call. Germline CDR1 MGHRA, CDR2 YSYEKL. Trimming shortened V by 3 bases and J by 6 bases, and 9 bases separated the two germline ends. This CDR3 spans 13 amino acids. This CDR3 is CASSQGGLQPQHF. As DNA, the CDR3 is TGCGCCAGCAGCCAGGGCGGGCTTCAGCCCCAGCATTTT.

The J gene is TRBJ1-3, the V gene TRBV5-1; 7 bases map to TRBD1. The CDR3 totals 14 residues. Germline V lookup: CDR1 SGHRS, CDR2 YFSETQ. The junction had 3 bases not matched to a gene; V was cut back by 6 bases and J by 0 bases. In DNA, the CDR3 is TGCGCCAGCACCCCAGGGGGCTCTGGAAACACCATATATTTT. Amino acids: CASTPGGSGNTIYF.

This clone has a single count. In nucleotides, the CDR3 is TGCGCCAGCAGCCGAGCGACAGGGACGGTCTATGGCTACACCTTC. Its translation is CASSRATGTVYGYTF. The V call is TRBV4-3, the J call TRBJ1-2; 7 nucleotides line up with TRBD1. CDR1 and CDR2 (germline): LGHNA, YSLEER. The ends lost 4 bases at V and 4 bases at J; junction bases unmatched: 9. There are 15 residues in the CDR3.

The chain is built from TRBV12-5 and TRBJ2-2, with a weak D call TRBD1 (5 bases). V shed 7 bases and J shed 4 bases, with 13 bases lying between them. CDR1 and CDR2 from the germline V gene are LGHNT and FRNRAP. This CDR3 has 14 amino acids. CDR3 protein: CASVGAEGTGELFF. Here the CDR3 DNA reads TGTGCTAGTGTAGGGGCCGAAGGCACCGGGGAGCTGTTTTTT.

This clone was seen only once. This rearrangement joins TRBV5-4 to TRBJ2-1, with a weak D call TRBD1 (5 bases). Germline V gives CDR1 SGHNT, CDR2 YYREEE (reference sequence). This CDR3 comprises 16 residues. With 3 bases removed from V and 5 bases from J, the gap between germline ends came to 18 bases. The CDR3 reads CASSSLIRGVDNEQFF. CDR3 DNA sequence: TGTGCCAGCAGCTCCCTCATAAGGGGCGTTGACAATGAGCAGTTCTTC. The full variable domain, with the rest looked up from reference TRBV5-4 and TRBJ2-1, is ETGVTQSPTHLIKTRGQQVTLRCSSQSGHNTVSWYQQALGQGPQFIFQYYREEENGRGNFPPRFSGLQFPNYSSELNVNALELDDSALYLCASSSLIRGVDNEQFFGPGTRLTVL.

A single count supports this clone. This chain connects TRBV6-1 to TRBJ1-6, with 8 positions matching TRBD1. This CDR3 is built from 18 residues. Losses at the gene ends were 4 bases for V and 0 bases for J; bases not matched to a gene: 8. Germline-derived CDR1 and CDR2 are MNHNS and SASEGT. DNA of the CDR3: TGTGCCAGCAGTGCTCCGGGACAGGCCGGCTCCTATAATTCACCCCTCCACTTT. As protein: CASSAPGQAGSYNSPLHF.

The rearrangement uses TRBV19 and TRBJ1-5; a weak D match, TRBD1 (6 bases). Trimming removed 5 bases from V and 6 bases from J, with 20 bases in between. Germline CDR1 and CDR2: LNHDA and SQIVND (reference sequence). There are 16 residues in the CDR3. CDR3 coding DNA: TGTGCCAGTAGTCCCTCTGGTGGGGGCGGAGGTCAGCCCCAGCATTTT. This gives the protein CASSPSGGGGGQPQHF.

This clone was seen only once. The chain links TRBV3-1 (or the pseudogene TRBV3-2) to TRBJ2-2, with D perhaps TRBD1 (6 bases). This CDR3 comprises 17 residues. Trimming pared 5 bases from V and 3 bases from J, leaving 19 bases between. Germline V gene sequence: CDR1 LGHDT, CDR2 YNNKEL (reference sequence). In nucleotides, the CDR3 is TGTGCCAGCAGCTACCCGACAGGTCGGTGGGACACCGGGGAGCTGTTTTTT. Translated: CASSYPTGRWDTGELFF.

The V call is TRBV7-9, the J call TRBJ2-3, with 8 bases lining up with TRBD1. This CDR3 spans 15 amino acids. V lost 2 bases, J lost 4 bases, and 5 bases stayed unmatched. CDR1 is SEHNR, CDR2 FQNEAQ, per germline (reference sequence). The CDR3 nucleotides read TGTGCCAGCAGCTTATCAGGACAGGGCTCAGATACGCAGTATTTT. Translation gives CASSLSGQGSDTQYF. The variable domain in full, with the rest retrieved from reference TRBV7-9 and TRBJ2-3, is DTGVSQNPRHKITKRGQNVTFRCDPISEHNRLYWYRQTLGQGPEFLTYFQNEAQLEKSRLLSDRFSAERPKGSFSTLEIQRTEQGDSAMYLCASSLSGQGSDTQYFGPGTRLTVL.

On this clone itself: At one of its ends the junction is not consistent with the germline gene, which may arise from a read error. This sequence joins TRBV19 and TRBJ1-2; D possibly corresponds to TRBD1 (6 bases). The CDR3 is 15 amino acids. From germline, CDR1 is LNHDA and CDR2 SQIVND (reference sequence). CDR3 sequence: CASSRSPTDSYRYTF. CDR3 DNA: TGTGCCAGTAGTCGATCGCCGACGGACAGCTATCGCTACACCTTC.

The chain combines TRBV7-9 with TRBJ1-4, with 8 nucleotides matching TRBD1. V was clipped by 4 bases and J by 7 bases; unmatched bases: 8. CDR1 and CDR2 (germline): SEHNR, FQNEAQ (reference sequence). The CDR3 is 15 amino acids. In DNA form, the CDR3 reads TGTGCCAGCAGCTCCCTGGACAGGGAGGTTGAAAAACTGTTTTTT. Translating it yields CASSSLDREVEKLFF.

The chain joins TRBV10-3 to TRBJ2-3; D possibly corresponds to TRBD1 (5 bases). This CDR3 is built from 15 residues. Germline assignment: CDR1 ENHRY and CDR2 SYGVKD. V was pared by 4 bases and J by 7 bases, with 18 bases between. This chain's CDR3 is CAISATIHRSHTQYF. Here the CDR3 DNA reads TGTGCCATCAGTGCCACGATCCACAGGTCGCATACGCAGTATTTT.

The chain employs TRBV5-1 and TRBJ1-4; no definite D call. The V gene lost 2 bases and the J gene lost 1 base, with 9 bases spanning the gap. The CDR3 runs to 15 residues. Germline V gene data show CDR1 as SGHRS and CDR2 as YFSETQ. The CDR3 loop is CASSFRGRTNEKLFF. CDR3 coding DNA: TGCGCCAGCAGCTTTCGCGGGAGAACTAATGAAAAACTGTTTTTT.